These 22 T cell receptor beta chains were sequenced from one sample in a study of blood T cell repertoires in COVID-19 (dated by TCRdb to 2018 to 2021). Libraries were constructed by the immunoSEQ multiplex PCR assay. Entries here come from immuneACCESS through TCRdb and include only in-frame sequences with V and J called. Some clones fail to appear in such tables; in the studies checked, an unresolved V gene covers under half of the shortfall, and the cause of the remainder is unknown. The sample profile shows approximately 150,000 clones; roughly 80% of them were found once. Roughly 8.6% of the sample is taken by the ten largest. Material for sequencing was PBMCs or T cells enriched from blood (not recorded which). These receptor sequences come from a woman between 50 and 59 years old who had recovered from COVID-19.

This clone occurred once. This chain joins TRBV18 and TRBJ1-5, with D perhaps matching TRBD1 (5 bases). This CDR3 comprises 15 residues. Germline V gene sequence: CDR1 KGHSH, CDR2 LQKENI. V was cut by 1 base and J by 3 bases, with 10 bases left in between. The CDR3 bases are TGTGCCAGCTCACCACAGAAAGGGGACAATCAGCCCCAGCATTTT. Translated: CASSPQKGDNQPQHF.

The CDR3 nucleotides are TGTGCCAGCAGTTACTCGTCACCGGGGGGAGCCTACGAGCAGTACTTC. Its protein product is CASSYSSPGGAYEQYF. This chain links TRBV6-5 with TRBJ2-7, with 7 bases fitting TRBD2. V lost 0 bases to trimming and J lost 2 bases; unmatched junction nucleotides: 7. Per germline, CDR1 MNHEY and CDR2 SVGAGI. The CDR3 length is 16 residues.

The chain joins TRBV7-9 to TRBJ2-1, with 10 bases fitting TRBD2. CDR1 and CDR2 from the germline V gene are SEHNR and FQNEAQ (reference sequence). With V trimmed by 11 bases and J by 10 bases, 20 bases remained unmatched. The CDR3 is 16 amino acids. CDR3 coding DNA: TGTGCCGGTTCCTCCAGATTTTCTAGCGGGAGAAACGAGCAGTTCTTC. It encodes CAGSSRFSSGRNEQFF.

The chain recombines TRBV6-5 with TRBJ1-4; the D gene is possibly TRBD1 (5 bases). V lost 8 bases and J lost 8, with 18 bases in between. The germline V gene has CDR1 MNHEY and CDR2 SVGAGI. This CDR3 is 14 amino acids long. DNA for the CDR3: TGTGCCAGCTCTGGGGGGGGAATAGGGGAAAAACTGTTTTTT. This sequence encodes CASSGGGIGEKLFF.

This chain links TRBV27 with TRBJ1-4, with D perhaps TRBD1 (5 bases). CDR3 length equals 13 residues. V gave up 5 bases and J gave up 12 bases, with 16 bases separating them. The germline gives CDR1 MNHEY, CDR2 SMNVEV (reference sequence). This chain's CDR3 is CASSTTQQTELFF. The CDR3 bases are TGTGCCAGCAGTACCACCCAGCAGACAGAACTGTTTTTT.

The V and J genes are TRBV28 and TRBJ2-3; 8 nucleotides match TRBD2. Germline CDR1 and CDR2: MDHEN and SYDVKM. The CDR3 is 15 amino acids. After removal of 5 bases from V and 5 bases from J, the junction contained 9 bases not matched to a gene. CDR3 sequence reads: CASSDNGRGGDTQYF. DNA of the CDR3: TGTGCCAGCAGTGATAACGGGAGGGGAGGAGATACGCAGTATTTT. Looking up the rest from reference TRBV28 and TRBJ2-3 gives the full variable domain: DVKVTQSSRYLVKRTGEKVFLECVQDMDHENMFWYRQDPGLGLRLIYFSYDVKMKEKGDIPEGYSVSREKKERFSLILESASTNQTSMYLCASSDNGRGGDTQYFGPGTRLTVL.

The chain employs TRBV19 and TRBJ2-7, with D possibly matching TRBD1 (5 bases). The length of the CDR3 is 15 residues. Germline V gene data show CDR1 as LNHDA and CDR2 as SQIVND (reference sequence). The V end was cut by 4 bases, the J end by 1 base, with 14 bases between. The CDR3 DNA reads TGTGCCAGTAGTACAGGCTGGACATCGTCCTACGAGCAGTACTTC. It specifies CASSTGWTSSYEQYF.

The table lists this clone with a count of one. CDR3 amino acids: CASSPPWRMNTEAFF. DNA of the CDR3: TGTGCCAGCTCACCACCGTGGCGGATGAACACTGAAGCTTTCTTT. The rearrangement links TRBV18 to TRBJ1-1; unclear D gene. With 0 bases removed from V and 0 bases from J, the gap between germline ends came to 8 bases. CDR1 and CDR2 (germline): KGHSH, LQKENI. The CDR3 loop spans 15 amino acids. The full variable domain, completed using reference TRBV18 and TRBJ1-1, is NAGVMQNPRHLVRRRGQEARLRCSPMKGHSHVYWYRQLPEEGLKFMVYLQKENIIDESGMPKERFSAEFPKEGPSILRIQQVVRGDSAAYFCASSPPWRMNTEAFFGQGTRLTVV.

J is TRBJ2-5 and V is TRBV2; 9 bases are shared with TRBD1. Per germline, CDR1 SNHLY and CDR2 FYNNEI. There are 15 residues in the CDR3. V shed 7 bases, J shed 5 bases, and the junction held 11 bases outside the gene matches. Written as DNA, the CDR3 is TGTGCCAGCACATGGGGGGGGACAGGGCCGGAGACCCAGTACTTC. Protein: CASTWGGTGPETQYF.

The rearrangement joins TRBV12-5 to TRBJ2-5, with TRBD1 matching over 9 bases. CDR3 length: 15 amino acids. Germline CDR1 LGHNT, CDR2 FRNRAP. V gave up 6 bases and J gave up 0 bases; unmatched junction bases: 5. The CDR3 loop is CASGTGQGNQETQYF. In DNA form, the CDR3 reads TGTGCTAGTGGGACGGGACAGGGTAACCAAGAGACCCAGTACTTC. The full variable domain, rest sourced from reference TRBV12-5 and TRBJ2-5, is DARVTQTPRHKVTEMGQEVTMRCQPILGHNTVFWYRQTMMQGLELLAYFRNRAPLDDSGMPKDRFSAEMPDATLATLKIQPSEPRDSAVYFCASGTGQGNQETQYFGPGTRLLVL.

The chain uses TRBV19 and TRBJ1-1; TRBD1 might be the D (5 bases). The ends were cut back, 5 bases at V and 1 base at J, with 14 bases in the middle. Germline V CDR1 and CDR2: LNHDA, SQIVND (reference sequence). The CDR3 runs 15 residues. The CDR3 region has the DNA TGTGCCAGTAGTCCCCGGACATCGCAGAACACTGAAGCTTTCTTT. Its translation: CASSPRTSQNTEAFF. Full variable domain (remainder filled in from reference TRBV19 and TRBJ1-1): DGGITQSPKYLFRKEGQNVTLSCEQNLNHDAMYWYRQDPGQGLRLIYYSQIVNDFQKGDIAEGYSVSREKKESFPLTVTSAQKNPTAFYLCASSPRTSQNTEAFFGQGTRLTVV.

J is TRBJ2-3 and V is TRBV9, with TRBD2 identical over 9 bases. This CDR3 is built from 17 residues. The V and J ends lost 0 bases and 2 bases, in that order; junction bases with no gene match: 7. Germline assignment: CDR1 SGDLS and CDR2 YYNGEE. As DNA, the CDR3 is TGTGCCAGCAGCGTAGATGGGCTAGCGGGGCACACAGATACGCAGTATTTT. This translates into CASSVDGLAGHTDTQYF.

The gene calls are TRBV3-1 (or the pseudogene TRBV3-2) and TRBJ1-5, with D unresolved. The CDR3 spans 16 residues. Trimming removed 1 base at V and 1 base at J, with 11 bases between. Germline CDR1 LGHDT, CDR2 YNNKEL (reference sequence). The CDR3 sequence is CASSQGTRGSNQPQHF. The CDR3 DNA follows: TGTGCCAGCAGCCAAGGGACCCGAGGGAGCAATCAGCCCCAGCATTTT.

V usage is TRBV11-2 and J usage is TRBJ2-5, with a tentative D call TRBD1 (5 bases). This CDR3 region has 13 residues. CDR1 and CDR2 (germline): SGHAT, FQNNGV. V was cut by 5 bases and J by 4 bases, with 11 bases left in between. The CDR3 protein is CASSVGLRETQYF. CDR3 nucleotide sequence: TGTGCCAGCAGCGTGGGGCTACGAGAGACCCAGTACTTC.

The chain carries TRBV2 and TRBJ1-5; D is perhaps TRBD1 (6 bases). The V gene's germline CDR1 is SNHLY and CDR2 FYNNEI. V lost 6 bases to trimming and J lost 0 bases, with 12 bases between them. CDR3 length: 15 residues. Here the CDR3 reads CASSPGTFSNQPQHF. The DNA of the CDR3 is TGTGCCAGCAGCCCCGGGACATTTAGCAATCAGCCCCAGCATTTT.

The chain uses TRBV5-4 and TRBJ2-3, with D possibly TRBD2 on 5 matching bases. The V end lost 2 bases, the J end lost 4 bases, and 8 bases lay between the germline ends. This CDR3 is built from 13 residues. CDR1 and CDR2 from the germline V gene are SGHNT and YYREEE (reference sequence). CDR3 in DNA: TGTGCCAGCAGCTTAGGGCGGGCAGATACGCAGTATTTT. Protein sequence: CASSLGRADTQYF.

The CDR3 coding sequence is TGTGCCAGCAGCACAGACCGCTCGGCTACGCAGTATTTT. The encoded protein is CASSTDRSATQYF. J is TRBJ2-3 and V is TRBV7-2; D remains ambiguous. The CDR3 loop spans 13 amino acids. Germline loops: CDR1 SGHTA, CDR2 FQGNSA. V gave up 5 bases and J gave up 8 bases, with 14 bases separating them.

The V gene is TRBV2, the J gene TRBJ1-2; 9 bases line up with TRBD1. Per germline, CDR1 SNHLY and CDR2 FYNNEI. The trim removed 4 bases at V and 7 bases at J, leaving 10 bases unmatched. The CDR3 contains 15 residues. The CDR3 sequence: CASSGQGVGKGGYTF. DNA of the CDR3: TGTGCCAGCAGTGGACAGGGGGTAGGAAAGGGTGGCTACACCTTC.

This clone was recorded a few times. The V and J genes are TRBV10-1 and TRBJ1-2; 8 positions agree with TRBD1. Trimming took 6 bases from V and 8 from J; bases not matched to a gene: 5. The CDR3 is made up of 12 amino acids. Looked up from germline, CDR1 is WNHNN and CDR2 is SYGVQD (reference sequence). DNA for the CDR3: TGCGCCAGCAGCCCAGGGGGCGCCGGCTACACCTTC. As protein: CASSPGGAGYTF.

The J gene is TRBJ2-7, the V gene TRBV5-1; D is undetermined. Germline V gene lookup returns CDR1 SGHRS and CDR2 YFSETQ. V lost 0 bases to trimming and J lost 3 bases, with 7 bases between them. This CDR3 region has 13 residues. Written as DNA, the CDR3 is TGCGCCAGCAGCTTGGAGAGAGGCTACGAGCAGTACTTC. This gives the protein CASSLERGYEQYF.

CDR3 bases: TGTGCCAGCAGCTTATATCCTAGTACCTACGAGCAGTACTTC. This translates into CASSLYPSTYEQYF. The chain has TRBV11-2 and TRBJ2-7; D is unresolved. The CDR3 totals 14 residues. CDR1 SGHAT and CDR2 FQNNGV come from the germline V gene. Trimming removed 2 bases at V and 2 bases at J, with 10 bases between.

V is TRBV5-6 and J is TRBJ2-2, with D possibly being TRBD1 (5 bases). Germline CDR1 and CDR2: SGHDT and YYEEEE. The germline V and J ends were trimmed by 0 bases and 0 bases, with 9 bases remaining between them. The CDR3 runs to 16 residues. In nucleotides, the CDR3 is TGTGCCAGCAGCTTGGAAAGGGGTACGAACACCGGGGAGCTGTTTTTT. The encoded protein is CASSLERGTNTGELFF.